This T cell receptor beta chain was sequenced in a study of Ad26.COV2.S vaccination and SARS-CoV-2 variants. As for the study in general: Donor was one of the participants in the Ad26.COV2.S arm of the COV1001 trial. Study outcomes and limitations: Post-vaccination breadth of spike-specific CD8+ and CD4+ T cell responses was reportedly substantial. Analyses of TCR breadth and depth may have underestimated total T cell responses. Vaccine and placebo groups showed comparable non-spike TCR breadth.

In regard to this clone: No antigen is known for it.

The table came from immunoSEQ multiplex PCR; TCRdb's copy has only in-frame clones and leaves some out. The sample lists 300,000 to 400,000 clones, approximately 86% seen once, with roughly 10% in the top ten. Treatment noted: 19 received Ad26.COV2.S at low or high dose, single or two shots; about 5 received placebo; per-sample allocation not given. It was on day 63 after the first vaccine or placebo injection that samples were taken. Material: peripheral blood, obtained in a trial of Ad26.COV2.S vaccine versus placebo. This clonotype was obtained from a person between 18 and 65 years old who received the Ad26.COV2.S COVID-19 vaccine or a placebo.

The CDR3 reads CASSQAILAGGLNEQFF. The CDR3 coding sequence is TGCGCCAGCAGCCAAGCGATACTAGCGGGAGGGCTCAATGAGCAGTTCTTC. The V call is TRBV4-1, the J call TRBJ2-1; TRBD2 matches at 13 bases. The germline gives CDR1 MGHRA, CDR2 YSYEKL. This CDR3 has 17 residues. With V trimmed by 1 base and J by 6 bases, 6 bases remained unmatched.